These T cell receptor beta chains were read from a single sample in a study of T cells after yellow fever vaccination. From the 5' RACE reads, TCRdb called clonotypes with MiXCR, one entry per CDR3 protein. The sample contains hundreds of thousands of distinct CDR3 sequences, 9% to 15% of which appear only once. Source: PBMCs, taken on the day of the yellow fever booster vaccination. The receptors stem from a man aged 30-40 years who received the YFV17D yellow fever vaccine. Both conserved end residues are part of each CDR3. The D gene is left open where the match is weak. Size values are once, few and many counts, or a class for expanded clones, and some rows have none.

12 TRBJ1-2 NA TRBV29-1 NA TGCAGCGTTGGGTCAGGGAGCGGCGGCTACACCTTC CSVGSGSGGYTF
15 TRBJ2-3 NA TRBV4-3 TRBD1 TGCGCCAGCAGAGCTGGGACAGGGGGATATGATACGCAGTATTTT CASRAGTGGYDTQYF
13 TRBJ2-2 many TRBV20-1 NA TGCAGTGCTCCTCGACTACTTACCGGGGAGCTGTTTTTT CSAPRLLTGELFF
13 TRBJ2-5 NA TRBV18 NA TGTGCCAGCTCACCACCGGTCATGGAGACCCAGTACTTC CASSPPVMETQYF
15 TRBJ2-7 NA TRBV20-1 NA TGCAGTGCTAGGCCCGCGTCGCAGGGTACCTACGAGCAGTACTTC CSARPASQGTYEQYF
18 TRBJ2-1 NA TRBV7-6 TRBD2 TGTGCCAGCAGCTCCGGGACTAGCGGGACTTGGAACTACAATGAGCAGTTCTTC CASSSGTSGTWNYNEQFF
14 TRBJ2-2 many TRBV7-2 NA TGTGCCAGCAGCTTAGGAGGGGGCACCGGGGAGCTGTTTTTT CASSLGGGTGELFF
14 TRBJ2-3 NA TRBV9 NA TGTGCCAGCAGCCCTCAGGCTGACCCGAACTCTGGGTATTTT CASSPQADPNSGYF
13 TRBJ2-7 NA TRBV12-3/TRBV12-4 NA TGTGCCAGCAGTTTATGGGGTCCGGAGGAGCAGTACTTC CASSLWGPEEQYF
14 TRBJ2-4 few TRBV19 NA TGTGCCAGTCGATTTCAGGGAGCCAAAAACATTCAGTACTTC CASRFQGAKNIQYF
15 TRBJ2-7 NA TRBV28 NA TGTGCCAGCAAACCCCCCAGGCCTAACTTCTACGAGCAGTACTTC CASKPPRPNFYEQYF
15 TRBJ2-1 NA TRBV6-2/TRBV6-3 TRBD1 TGTGCCAGCAGTGACCCCCCGACAGGGGAAAATGAGCAGTTCTTC CASSDPPTGENEQFF
11 TRBJ2-7 few TRBV20-1 NA TGCAGTGTCCCCGGGGCCTACGAGCAGTACTTC CSVPGAYEQYF
14 TRBJ2-7 NA TRBV5-1 NA TGCGCCAGCAGCTTGGCCGCCGGGAACTACGAGCAGTACTTC CASSLAAGNYEQYF
15 TRBJ1-6 NA TRBV3-1 NA TGTGCCAGCAGCCAATCGGGTATCCTCAATTCACCCCTCCACTTT CASSQSGILNSPLHF
15 TRBJ2-3 few TRBV10-3 TRBD1 TGTGCCATCAGTACCGGGACAGGGGTAGCAGATACGCAGTATTTT CAISTGTGVADTQYF
19 TRBJ2-1 few TRBV12-3/TRBV12-4 TRBD2 TGTGCCAGCAGTCGGACTACTAGAGGACTAGCGGGTCCCTACAATGAGCAGTTCTTC CASSRTTRGLAGPYNEQFF
15 TRBJ2-7 few TRBV7-2 NA TGTGCCAGCAGCCCTGAACTAGCCCGGGGCTACGAGCAGTACTTC CASSPELARGYEQYF
15 TRBJ2-1 few TRBV5-1 TRBD2 TGCGCCAGCAGCATTGGACTAGCGGGAGTCAATGAGCAGTTCTTC CASSIGLAGVNEQFF